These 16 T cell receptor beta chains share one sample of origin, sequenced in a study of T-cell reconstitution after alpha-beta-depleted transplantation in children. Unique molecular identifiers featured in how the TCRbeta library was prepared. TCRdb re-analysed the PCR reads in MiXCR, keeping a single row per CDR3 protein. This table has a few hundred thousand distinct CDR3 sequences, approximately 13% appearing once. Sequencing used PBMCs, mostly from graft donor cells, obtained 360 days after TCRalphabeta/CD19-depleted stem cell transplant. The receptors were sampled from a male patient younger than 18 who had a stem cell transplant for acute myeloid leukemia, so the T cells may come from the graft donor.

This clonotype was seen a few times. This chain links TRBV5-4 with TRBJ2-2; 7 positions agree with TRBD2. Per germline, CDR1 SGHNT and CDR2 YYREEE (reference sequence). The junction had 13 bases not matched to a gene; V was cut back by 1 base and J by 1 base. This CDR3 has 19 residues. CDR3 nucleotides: TGTGCCAGCAGCTTGCGAGGAACAGCGGGACTCCTGAACACCGGGGAGCTGTTTTTT. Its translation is CASSLRGTAGLLNTGELFF.

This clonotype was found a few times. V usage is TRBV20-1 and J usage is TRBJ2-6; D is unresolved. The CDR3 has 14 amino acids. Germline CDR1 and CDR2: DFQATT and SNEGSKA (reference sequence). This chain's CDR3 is CLPRRPSGANVLTF. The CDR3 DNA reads TGCCTACCCAGGCGTCCCTCTGGGGCCAACGTCCTGACTTTC.

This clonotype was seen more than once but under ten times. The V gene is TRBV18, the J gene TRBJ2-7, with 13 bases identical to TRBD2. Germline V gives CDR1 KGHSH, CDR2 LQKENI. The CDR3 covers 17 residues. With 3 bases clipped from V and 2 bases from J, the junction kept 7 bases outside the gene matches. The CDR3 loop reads CASSPGTSGMSTYEQYF. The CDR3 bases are TGTGCCAGCTCACCCGGGACTAGCGGGATGTCCACCTACGAGCAGTACTTC.

The CDR3 protein is CASSLNPSGTSTDTQYF. The DNA for the CDR3 is TGTGCCAGCAGCTTAAACCCCAGCGGGACAAGCACAGATACGCAGTATTTT. The chain combines TRBV7-6 with TRBJ2-3; a possible D gene is TRBD2 (7 bases). Germline V gene lookup returns CDR1 SGHVS and CDR2 FNYEAQ. The CDR3 loop spans 17 amino acids. V lost 2 bases, J lost 0 bases, and 15 bases lay in between.

Written as DNA, the CDR3 is TGTGCCAGCAGTTTCAGGCTAGCGGGAGATGTCGTAGATACGCAGTATTTT. Amino acid sequence: CASSFRLAGDVVDTQYF. The chain is built from TRBV28 and TRBJ2-3; 10 bases fit TRBD2. Trimming removed 3 bases from V and 5 bases from J; junction bases left unmatched: 11. Per the germline V gene, CDR1 is MDHEN and CDR2 is SYDVKM. The CDR3 has 17 residues.

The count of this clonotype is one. CDR3 DNA sequence: TGTGCCAGCAGTTTCCCTAGTAGCGGGAGGGCCCCGGATACGCAGTATTTT. Its translation is CASSFPSSGRAPDTQYF. This chain uses TRBV2 with TRBJ2-3; 11 bases line up with TRBD2. The V and J ends lost 5 bases and 6 bases, in that order; junction bases with no gene match: 13. The CDR3 runs to 17 residues. The germline gives CDR1 SNHLY, CDR2 FYNNEI.

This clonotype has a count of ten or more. Here the CDR3 DNA reads TGTGCCAGCGGCGGCAGCTCCTACAATGAGCAGTTCTTC. Translated, it gives CASGGSSYNEQFF. The V gene is TRBV9, the J gene TRBJ2-1; D gene uncertain. This CDR3 is built from 13 residues. V lost 7 bases, J lost 0 bases, and 8 bases lay in between. Germline assignment: CDR1 SGDLS and CDR2 YYNGEE.

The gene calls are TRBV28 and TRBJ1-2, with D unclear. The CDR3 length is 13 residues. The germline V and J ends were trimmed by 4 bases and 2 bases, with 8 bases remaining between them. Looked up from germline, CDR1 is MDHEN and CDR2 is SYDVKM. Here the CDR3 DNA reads TGTGCCAGCAGTTCCGACCCCAACTATGGCTACACCTTC. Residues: CASSSDPNYGYTF.

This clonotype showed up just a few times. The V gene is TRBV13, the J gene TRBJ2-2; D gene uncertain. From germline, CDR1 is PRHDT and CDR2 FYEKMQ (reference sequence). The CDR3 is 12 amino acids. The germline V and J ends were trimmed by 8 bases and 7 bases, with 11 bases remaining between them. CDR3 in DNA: TGTGCCAGCCTTAGGCGGATCGGGGAGCTGTTTTTT. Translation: CASLRRIGELFF.

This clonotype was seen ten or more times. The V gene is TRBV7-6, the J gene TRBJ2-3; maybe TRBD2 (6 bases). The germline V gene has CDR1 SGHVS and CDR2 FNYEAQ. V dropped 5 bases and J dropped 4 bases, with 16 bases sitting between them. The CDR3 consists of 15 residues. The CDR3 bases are TGTGCCAGCAGCCCGGTTAGCGGACCGGCAGATACGCAGTATTTT. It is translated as CASSPVSGPADTQYF.

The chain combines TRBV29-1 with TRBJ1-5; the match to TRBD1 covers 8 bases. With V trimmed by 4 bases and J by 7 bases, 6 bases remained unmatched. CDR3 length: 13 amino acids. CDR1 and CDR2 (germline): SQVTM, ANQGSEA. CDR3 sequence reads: CSVARGQEQPQHF. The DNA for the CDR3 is TGCAGCGTTGCCAGGGGGCAGGAACAGCCCCAGCATTTT.

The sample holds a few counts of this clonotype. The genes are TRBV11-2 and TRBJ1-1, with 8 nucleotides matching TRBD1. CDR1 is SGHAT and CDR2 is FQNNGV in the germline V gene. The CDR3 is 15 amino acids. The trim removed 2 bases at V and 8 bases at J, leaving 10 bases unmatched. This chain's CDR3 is CASSLILNRGSEAFF. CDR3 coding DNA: TGTGCCAGCAGCTTAATTCTAAACAGGGGGTCGGAAGCTTTCTTT.

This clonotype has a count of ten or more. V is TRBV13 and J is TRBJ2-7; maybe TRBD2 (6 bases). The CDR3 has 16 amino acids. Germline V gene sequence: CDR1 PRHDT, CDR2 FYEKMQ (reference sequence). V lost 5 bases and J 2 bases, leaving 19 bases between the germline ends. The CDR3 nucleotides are TGTGCCAGCAGCCTCCTCCGCGGGGTGAGAACCTACGAGCAGTACTTC. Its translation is CASSLLRGVRTYEQYF.

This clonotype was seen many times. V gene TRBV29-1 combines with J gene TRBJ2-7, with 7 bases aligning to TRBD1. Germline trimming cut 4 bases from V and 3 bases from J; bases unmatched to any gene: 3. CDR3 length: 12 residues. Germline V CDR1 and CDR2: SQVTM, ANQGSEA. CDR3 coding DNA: TGCAGCGTTGCGCAGGGGGACTACGAGCAGTACTTC. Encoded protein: CSVAQGDYEQYF.

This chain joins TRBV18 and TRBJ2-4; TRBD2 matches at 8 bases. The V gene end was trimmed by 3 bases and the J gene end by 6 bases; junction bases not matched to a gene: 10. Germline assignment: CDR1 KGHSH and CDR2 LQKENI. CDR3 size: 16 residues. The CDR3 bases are TGTGCCAGCTCACCCCAGGCGGGAGGCGAGAGAAACATTCAGTACTTC. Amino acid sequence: CASSPQAGGERNIQYF.

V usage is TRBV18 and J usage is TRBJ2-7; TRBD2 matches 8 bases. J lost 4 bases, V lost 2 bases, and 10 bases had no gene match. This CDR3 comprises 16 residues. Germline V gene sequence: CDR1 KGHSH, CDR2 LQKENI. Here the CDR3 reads CASSPLTAGDHYEQYF. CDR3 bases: TGTGCCAGCTCACCATTGACAGCGGGAGACCATTACGAGCAGTACTTC.